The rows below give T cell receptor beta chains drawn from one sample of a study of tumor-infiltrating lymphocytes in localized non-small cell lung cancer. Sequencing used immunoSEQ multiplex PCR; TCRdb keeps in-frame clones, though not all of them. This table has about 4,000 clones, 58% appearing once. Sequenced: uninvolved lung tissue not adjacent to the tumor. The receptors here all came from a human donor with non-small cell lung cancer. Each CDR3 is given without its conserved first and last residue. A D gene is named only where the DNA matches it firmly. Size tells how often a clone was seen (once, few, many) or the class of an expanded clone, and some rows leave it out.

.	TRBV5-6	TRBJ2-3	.	ASSWWVGSTDTQY
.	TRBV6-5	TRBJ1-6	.	ASRTTDVGSPLH
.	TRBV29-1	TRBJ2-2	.	SVKRGADTGELF
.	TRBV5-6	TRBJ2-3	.	ASSLAGTDTQY
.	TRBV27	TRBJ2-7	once	ASSLESSYEQY
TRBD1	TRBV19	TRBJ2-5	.	ASSPGQGRQETQY
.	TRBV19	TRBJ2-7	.	ASSMGGQFEQY
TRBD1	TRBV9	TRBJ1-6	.	ASSVAGQGNSPLH
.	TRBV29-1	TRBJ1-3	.	SVEEVSGVGNTIY
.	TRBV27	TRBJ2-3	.	ASSFSLGAGAYTQY
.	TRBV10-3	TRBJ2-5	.	AISGSQETQY
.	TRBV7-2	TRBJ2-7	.	ATGPWSGSYEQY
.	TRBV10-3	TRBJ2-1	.	AISDDSGQYNEQF
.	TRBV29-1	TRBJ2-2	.	SVAGSGELF
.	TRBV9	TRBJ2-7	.	ASSVGTESSYEQY
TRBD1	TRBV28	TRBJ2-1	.	ASGLVTGIAYNEQF
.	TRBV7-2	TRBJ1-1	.	ASSFGQLNTEAF
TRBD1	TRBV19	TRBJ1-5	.	ASSFGQGNQPQH
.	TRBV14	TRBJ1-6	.	ASKQGSHSPLH
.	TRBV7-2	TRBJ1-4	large	ASSGTTGKLEKLF
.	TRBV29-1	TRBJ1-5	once	SVGVGTSLNQPQH
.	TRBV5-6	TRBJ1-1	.	ASSLWGGLDTEAF
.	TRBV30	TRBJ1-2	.	AFHRDGYT
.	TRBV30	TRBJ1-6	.	AWSVQGYNSPLH
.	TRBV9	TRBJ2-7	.	ASSVGAADEQY
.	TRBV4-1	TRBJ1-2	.	ASALNSEIYVYT
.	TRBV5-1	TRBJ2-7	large	ASSPTPHSSYEQY
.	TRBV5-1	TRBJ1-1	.	ASSLEGMNTEAF
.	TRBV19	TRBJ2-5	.	ASSIDRLNQETQY
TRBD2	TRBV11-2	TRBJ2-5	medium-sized	ASNLGWGGGETQY
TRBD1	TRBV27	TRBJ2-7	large	ASSRWDRSIEQY
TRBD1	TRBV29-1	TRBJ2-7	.	SVEEWDRENLEQY
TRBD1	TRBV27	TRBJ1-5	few	ASTPTGGVNQPQH
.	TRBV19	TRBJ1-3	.	ATGGYSGNTIY
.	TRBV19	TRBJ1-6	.	ASSDSPNNSPLH
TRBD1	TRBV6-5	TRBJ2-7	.	ASSTGQGEEQY
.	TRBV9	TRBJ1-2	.	ASNGDYGYT
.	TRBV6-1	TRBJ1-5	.	ASSEASGVSNQPQH
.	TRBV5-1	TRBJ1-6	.	ASSLGAANSPLH
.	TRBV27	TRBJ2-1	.	ASSFKRVGGGEQF
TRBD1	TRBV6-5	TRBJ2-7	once	ASSLGQGPYEQY
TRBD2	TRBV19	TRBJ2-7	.	ASKSTSGSIYEQY
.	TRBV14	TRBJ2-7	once	ASSPGVSYEQY
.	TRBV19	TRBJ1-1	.	ASSPRRQLGTEAF
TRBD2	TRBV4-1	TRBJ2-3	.	ASSLILAGGPTDTQY
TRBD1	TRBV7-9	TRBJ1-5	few	ASSFTGGNVPQH
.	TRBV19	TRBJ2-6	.	ASTDDTLYSGANVLT
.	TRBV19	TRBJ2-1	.	ASSPAGYNEQF
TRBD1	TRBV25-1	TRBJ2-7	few	ASARGQGPYEQY
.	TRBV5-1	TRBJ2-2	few	ASSDTGELF
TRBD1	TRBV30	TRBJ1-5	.	AWTTGLGRNQPQH
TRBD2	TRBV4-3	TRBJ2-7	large	ASSQGSSGSYEQY